The rows below give T cell receptor beta chains drawn from one sample of a study of graft-versus-host responses after intestinal transplantation. What these receptors recognize is not known. TCRdb's copy holds only in-frame clones and misses some; the assay was immunoSEQ multiplex PCR. The sample holds about 88,000 clones, under 95% seen once. Sequenced here: unstimulated CD4+ T cells sorted from spleen or lymph node cells, sampled before transplant. The source is a human donor who was the organ donor for an intestinal transplant. The CDR3 runs from the conserved cysteine through the conserved F or W. The D gene is left open where the match is weak. Clone size appears in some rows only: once, few, many, or a class for an expanded clone.

>-|TRBJ1-2|TRBD1|TRBV5-6
CASSLRDRPNYGYTF
TGTGCCAGCAGCTTGAGGGACAGACCTAACTATGGCTACACCTTC
>-|TRBJ1-2|TRBD1|TRBV18
CASSPTGAYGYTF
TGTGCCAGCTCACCGACAGGGGCCTATGGCTACACCTTC
>-|TRBJ1-2|TRBD1|TRBV2
CASSTGEITF
TGTGCCAGCAGTACAGGGGAGATCACCTTC
>-|TRBJ2-1|TRBD1|TRBV7-6
CASSLTGTGLYNEQFF
TGTGCCAGCAGCTTAACCGGGACAGGGCTATACAATGAGCAGTTCTTC
>-|TRBJ2-7|-|TRBV27
CASSLRRDEYEQYF
TGTGCCAGCAGTTTAAGGCGGGATGAGTACGAGCAGTACTTC
>-|TRBJ2-7|-|TRBV10-3
CAISREVGEQYF
TGTGCCATCAGTAGGGAGGTTGGCGAGCAGTACTTC
>-|TRBJ2-7|TRBD2|TRBV5-4
CASSKAGGLYEQYF
TGTGCCAGCAGCAAAGCGGGGGGCTTATACGAGCAGTACTTC
>-|TRBJ1-2|TRBD1|TRBV28
CASSFGTGAPYGYTF
TGTGCCAGCAGTTTCGGGACAGGGGCCCCTTATGGCTACACCTTC
>-|TRBJ1-1|TRBD1|TRBV29-1
CSVDRGHTEAFF
TGCAGCGTTGACAGGGGGCACACTGAAGCTTTCTTT
>-|TRBJ2-5|TRBD2|TRBV5-4
CASSQAGGRGETQYF
TGTGCCAGCAGCCAAGCGGGAGGCCGAGGAGAGACCCAGTACTTC
>-|TRBJ2-2|TRBD2|TRBV5-6
CASLELAGNTGELFF
TGTGCCAGCTTAGAACTAGCGGGCAACACCGGGGAGCTGTTTTTT
>-|TRBJ2-3|-|TRBV11-2
CASSLGAGPGDTQYF
TGTGCCAGCAGCTTAGGAGCGGGTCCAGGGGATACGCAGTATTTT
>once|TRBJ2-7|TRBD1|TRBV10-3
CAITSGTGTYEQYF
TGTGCCATCACCTCTGGGACAGGGACCTACGAGCAGTACTTC
>-|TRBJ2-1|TRBD2|TRBV7-3
CASSLSPSGDLYNEQFF
TGTGCCAGCAGCTTAAGCCCTAGCGGGGATCTCTACAATGAGCAGTTCTTC
>once|TRBJ2-3|TRBD2|TRBV6-6
CASSPFGRDTQYF
TGTGCCAGCAGCCCTTTCGGGAGGGATACGCAGTATTTT
>-|TRBJ1-5|TRBD1|TRBV5-1
CASSPGQGEGAQHF
TGCGCCAGCAGCCCAGGACAGGGCGAGGGGGCCCAGCATTTT
>few|TRBJ1-1|-|TRBV6-6
CASSSTGRYTEAFF
TGTGCCAGCAGCTCCACAGGGCGGTACACTGAAGCTTTCTTT
>-|TRBJ2-5|-|TRBV7-9
CASSFSGYAVLETQYF
TGTGCCAGCAGCTTTTCCGGTTACGCGGTTCTGGAGACCCAGTACTTC
>-|TRBJ2-6|TRBD2|TRBV11-2
CASSSGLAGGANVLTF
TGTGCCAGCAGCTCTGGACTAGCAGGAGGGGCCAACGTCCTGACTTTC
>once|TRBJ1-1|TRBD1|TRBV20-1
CSIGTEYEAFF
TGCAGTATCGGGACAGAATATGAAGCTTTCTTT
>-|TRBJ1-2|TRBD1|TRBV9
CASSVGGQFFYGYTF
TGTGCCAGCAGCGTAGGGGGACAGTTCTTCTATGGCTACACCTTC
>-|TRBJ2-3|-|TRBV21-1
CASSMIRSGITDTQYF
TGTGCCAGCAGCATGATTCGGAGCGGAATCACAGATACGCAGTATTTT
>-|TRBJ2-5|TRBD2|TRBV4-1
CASRKNAGELLGETQYF
TGCGCCAGCAGGAAAAACGCGGGGGAACTTCTCGGGGAGACCCAGTACTTC
>-|TRBJ2-1|-|TRBV7-6
CASSLVNTNYNEQFF
TGTGCCAGCAGCTTAGTGAATACTAACTACAATGAGCAGTTCTTC
>-|TRBJ1-5|-|TRBV18
CASSDSINQPQHF
TGTGCCAGCTCCGACAGCATCAATCAGCCCCAGCATTTT
>-|TRBJ2-2|-|TRBV7-3
CASSLSRGGELFF
TGTGCCAGCAGCTTATCCAGGGGAGGGGAGCTGTTTTTT
>-|TRBJ2-5|TRBD2|TRBV5-1
CASSLAREGETQYF
TGCGCCAGCAGCTTAGCCAGGGAGGGGGAGACCCAGTACTTC
>-|TRBJ2-5|-|TRBV9
CASSVGTVQETQYF
TGTGCCAGCAGCGTAGGAACTGTTCAAGAGACCCAGTACTTC
>few|TRBJ1-4|-|TRBV5-1
CASSLGPSKEKLFF
TGCGCCAGCAGCTTGGGGCCATCCAAAGAAAAACTGTTTTTT
>-|TRBJ2-1|-|TRBV28
CASSFGSNSYNEQFF
TGTGCCAGCAGTTTTGGGAGTAACTCCTACAATGAGCAGTTCTTC
>-|TRBJ2-3|TRBD2|TRBV10-1
CASSGRASGAPDTQYF
TGCGCCAGCAGTGGAAGGGCTAGCGGGGCCCCGGATACGCAGTATTTT
>-|TRBJ2-3|TRBD1|TRBV9
CASSPDTGGLTDTQYF
TGTGCCAGCAGCCCCGACACAGGGGGCCTCACAGATACGCAGTATTTT
>-|TRBJ1-4|TRBD1|TRBV18
CASSPRQGWNEKLFF
TGTGCCAGCTCACCGAGACAGGGGTGGAATGAAAAACTGTTTTTT
>-|TRBJ2-3|TRBD2|TRBV28
CASSPLLGGSQYF
TGTGCCAGCAGTCCTCTTTTGGGGGGGTCGCAGTATTTT
>-|TRBJ2-1|TRBD2|TRBV29-1
CSAGLARNEQFF
TGCAGCGCGGGACTAGCTCGCAATGAGCAGTTCTTC
>-|TRBJ2-6|-|TRBV9
CASSVGGGGANVLTF
TGTGCCAGCAGCGTAGGGGGCGGTGGGGCCAACGTCCTGACTTTC
>-|TRBJ2-7|TRBD1|TRBV5-1
CASSWGTGSYEQYF
TGCGCCAGCAGCTGGGGGACAGGTTCCTACGAGCAGTACTTC